This T cell receptor beta chain originates from a study of T cell responses to AZD1222 COVID-19 vaccine. TCRdb's table, derived via immunoSEQ multiplex PCR, lists solely in-frame clones and lacks some. The sample includes more than 120,000 clones, around 90% of them seen just once. The study, taken as a whole, reports: Spike as a whole was targeted by vaccine-associated CD4 TCRs, dominant at 160-218 and 743-854.

As regards this clone: The target antigen is unknown.

The V gene's germline CDR1 is SQVTM and CDR2 ANQGSEA. The CDR3 contains 13 residues. V was trimmed by 6 bases and J by 5 bases, leaving 16 bases between them. The V call is TRBV29-1, the J call TRBJ2-5; tentatively, D is TRBD2 (6 bases). This TCR derives from an adult who received the AZD1222 COVID-19 vaccine. The material sequenced was peripheral blood, taken 28 days after the second AZD1222 dose. CDR3 nucleotides: TGCAGCGTAGGTTATATGGGGAGGGAGACCCAGTACTTC. Translation gives CSVGYMGRETQYF.